This T cell receptor (beta chain) is from a study of cytomegalovirus exposure and HLA in healthy donors. Germline V CDR1 and CDR2: SGHRS, YFSETQ. Between the trimmed V and J ends, which lost 0 bases and 2 bases, there was a span of 13 bases. This CDR3 is 16 amino acids long. It was with 60 Vbeta and 13 Jbeta primers that the PCR ran. TCRdb's table, derived via immunoSEQ multiplex PCR, lists solely in-frame clones and lacks some. The sample gives 150,000 or so clones, around 78% of which show up once; more than 0.8% is in the top ten. The receptor's source is a woman aged 40 to 50 in good health and CMV-seronegative. The V and J genes are TRBV5-1 and TRBJ2-3; D is uncertain. Sequenced input: PBMCs. CDR3 sequence reads: CASSLGNAVSTDTQYF. CDR3 DNA sequence: TGCGCCAGCAGCTTGGGCAACGCGGTGTCCACAGATACGCAGTATTTT.